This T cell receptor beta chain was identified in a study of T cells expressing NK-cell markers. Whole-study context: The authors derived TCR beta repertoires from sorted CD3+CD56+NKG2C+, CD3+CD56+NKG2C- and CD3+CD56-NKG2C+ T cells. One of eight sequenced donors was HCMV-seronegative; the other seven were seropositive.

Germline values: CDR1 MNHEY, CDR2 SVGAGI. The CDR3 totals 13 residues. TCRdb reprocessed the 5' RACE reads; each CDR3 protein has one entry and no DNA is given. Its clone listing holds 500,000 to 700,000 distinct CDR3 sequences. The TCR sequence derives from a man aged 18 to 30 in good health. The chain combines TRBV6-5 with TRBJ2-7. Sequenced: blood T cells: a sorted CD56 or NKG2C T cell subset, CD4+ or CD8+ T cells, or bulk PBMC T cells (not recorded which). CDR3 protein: CASVNSLSYEQYF.